A single sample gave rise to the 30 T cell receptor beta chains below, sequenced in a study of patients and donors after allogeneic stem cell transplantation. One entry per CDR3 protein results from TCRdb running MiXCR on the RT-PCR reads. This sample yields about 19,000 distinct CDR3 sequences, of which 4.5% to 6% are seen a single time; approximately 42% belongs to the top ten. Sequenced: blood, either unsorted or a sorted T cell fraction (not recorded which). Receptors originate from a human donor who was either an allogeneic HSCT recipient or a stem cell or donor lymphocyte infusion donor (not recorded which). It is not recorded whose cells these are; they may come from a transplant donor.

The chain combines TRBV6-6 with TRBJ2-2; no reliable D call. Trimming pared 6 bases from V and 1 base from J, leaving 6 bases between. CDR3 size: 13 residues. Germline V CDR1 and CDR2: MNHNY, SVGAGI (reference sequence). CDR3: CASRIKNTGELFF. The CDR3 DNA follows: TGTGCCAGCAGGATCAAGAACACCGGGGAGCTGTTTTTT.

Many counts were recorded for this clonotype. One end of the junction is discordant with germline, which a read error may explain. The V gene is TRBV28, the J gene TRBJ1-2, with D possibly being TRBD1 (6 bases). Looked up from germline, CDR1 is MDHEN and CDR2 is SYDVKM. The CDR3 runs 11 residues. DNA for the CDR3: TGTGCCGGCAGGGGAGGATATGGCTACACCTTC. Residues: CAGRGGYGYTF.

There are many counts of this clonotype. The J gene is TRBJ1-1, the V gene TRBV12-3 or TRBV12-4; D call uncertain. CDR3 length equals 11 residues. The V gene lost 5 bases and the J gene lost 2 bases, with 3 bases spanning the gap. The CDR3 loop reads CASSHNTEAFF. The CDR3 DNA reads as TGTGCCAGCAGTCATAACACTGAAGCTTTCTTT.

This clonotype was counted many times. The CDR3 DNA reads as TGTGCCAGCAGCTTAACAGGGGGCCCTGGTTCCGGGGAGCTGTTTTTT. Its protein is CASSLTGGPGSGELFF. J is TRBJ2-2 and V is TRBV7-3, with 7 bases lining up with TRBD1. The CDR3 consists of 16 residues. The germline V gene encodes CDR1 SGHTA and CDR2 FQGTGA. Trimming took 0 bases from V and 6 from J; bases not matched to a gene: 7.

This clonotype was seen at least ten times. The chain joins TRBV4-1 to TRBJ1-6; D is uncertain. The germline gives CDR1 MGHRA, CDR2 YSYEKL. The CDR3 spans 13 residues. Trimming left V 2 bases short and J 6 bases short, with 5 bases between. The CDR3 spells CASSQPRNSPLHF. In DNA, the CDR3 is TGCGCCAGCAGCCAACCGCGTAATTCACCCCTCCACTTT.

This clonotype came up once. This chain links TRBV19 with TRBJ1-4; 7 bases match TRBD1. With 4 bases clipped from V and 0 bases from J, the junction kept 2 bases outside the gene matches. There are 15 residues in the CDR3. The germline gives CDR1 LNHDA, CDR2 SQIVND (reference sequence). The CDR3 loop reads CASSTGTATNEKLFF. In nucleotides, the CDR3 is TGTGCCAGTAGTACCGGGACAGCAACTAATGAAAAACTGTTTTTT.

This clonotype was seen ten or more times. The rearrangement uses TRBV7-9 and TRBJ1-1; D ambiguous. Trimming shortened V by 1 base and J by 8 bases, and 8 bases separated the two germline ends. The germline CDR1 and CDR2 sequences are SEHNR and FQNEAQ (reference sequence). This CDR3 contains 12 residues. The CDR3 region is CASSLDRQEAFF. Written as DNA, the CDR3 is TGTGCCAGCAGCTTAGATAGGCAGGAAGCTTTCTTT.

This clonotype was recorded at least ten times. The chain carries TRBV7-9 and TRBJ2-3, with D maybe TRBD2 (5 bases). CDR1 is SEHNR and CDR2 is FQNEAQ in the germline V gene (reference sequence). This CDR3 has 15 amino acids. V lost 4 bases, J lost 4 bases, and 15 bases lay in between. The CDR3 region is CASSSDPLRADTQYF. DNA for the CDR3: TGTGCCAGCAGCTCGGACCCATTGAGGGCAGATACGCAGTATTTT.

This clonotype was counted many times. This chain uses TRBV7-9 with TRBJ1-2, with 7 bases matching TRBD1. CDR3 length: 14 residues. The germline CDR1 and CDR2 sequences are SEHNR and FQNEAQ (reference sequence). J was trimmed by 4 bases and V by 7 bases; bases with no gene match: 9. The CDR3 DNA is TGTGCCAGCACCTCCACTGCAGGGGGCTATGGCTACACCTTC. Translating gives CASTSTAGGYGYTF.

This clonotype has ten or more counts. The chain uses TRBV28 and TRBJ2-3; TRBD2 matches at 7 bases. The V gene end was trimmed by 3 bases and the J gene end by 4 bases; junction bases not matched to a gene: 1. The CDR3 is made up of 13 amino acids. The germline gives CDR1 MDHEN, CDR2 SYDVKM. CDR3 nucleotide sequence: TGTGCCAGCAGTTTTAGCGGGTCAGATACGCAGTATTTT. It encodes CASSFSGSDTQYF.

Ten or more counts support this clonotype. This chain connects TRBV7-3 to TRBJ1-5; weak D call: TRBD1 (5 bases). This CDR3 spans 13 amino acids. Trimming cost V 3 bases and J 7 bases, with 10 bases left between them. In germline, CDR1 is SGHTA, CDR2 FQGTGA. The CDR3 DNA follows: TGTGCCAGCAGCTTCAGGGACGGGCAGCCCCAGCATTTT. It codes for CASSFRDGQPQHF.

This clonotype was counted at least ten times. The rearrangement uses TRBV3-1 and TRBJ2-5; no firm D call. V was shortened by 4 bases and J by 5 bases, with 11 bases between the two germline ends. Per germline, CDR1 LGHDT and CDR2 YNNKEL (reference sequence). The CDR3 has 13 residues. The chain's CDR3 is CASSPLSGETQYF. The DNA for the CDR3 is TGTGCCAGCAGCCCACTGTCGGGTGAGACCCAGTACTTC.

The chain recombines TRBV5-1 with TRBJ1-3, with 8 nucleotides matching TRBD1. The trim removed 4 bases at V and 1 base at J, leaving 7 bases unmatched. Germline CDR1 SGHRS, CDR2 YFSETQ. There are 16 residues in the CDR3. The CDR3 coding sequence is TGCGCCAGCAGCGGCACAGGGGGAGCTTCTGGAAACACCATATATTTT. Amino acid sequence: CASSGTGGASGNTIYF.

This clonotype appeared many times. The rearrangement uses TRBV3-1 and TRBJ2-7, with D maybe TRBD1 (6 bases). From germline, CDR1 is LGHDT and CDR2 YNNKEL (reference sequence). Trimming removed 1 base at V and 4 bases at J, with 8 bases between. The CDR3 consists of 13 residues. The CDR3 here is CASSQVQGYEQYF. DNA for the CDR3: TGTGCCAGCAGCCAAGTTCAGGGGTACGAGCAGTACTTC.

This clonotype was observed a few times. V usage is TRBV12-3 or TRBV12-4 and J usage is TRBJ2-1, with 8 bases lining up with TRBD2. The CDR3 length is 15 residues. Trimming at V came to 3 bases and at J to 2 bases, leaving 3 bases not matched to a gene. The CDR3 region is CASSFAGGAYNEQFF. The CDR3 DNA reads as TGTGCCAGCAGTTTCGCGGGGGGCGCCTACAATGAGCAGTTCTTC.

This clonotype was picked up many times. This sequence joins TRBV12-3 or TRBV12-4 and TRBJ1-1, with TRBD1 identical over 7 bases. This CDR3 has 15 amino acids. V dropped 3 bases and J dropped 0; count of bases not matched to a gene: 4. In DNA, the CDR3 is TGTGCCAGCAGTTTTAGAGGACAGGTGAACACTGAAGCTTTCTTT. Its protein is CASSFRGQVNTEAFF.

By proportion, this clonotype is medium-sized. The chain links TRBV14 to TRBJ2-1, with D possibly being TRBD1 (5 bases). Trimming stripped 4 bases from V and 12 bases from J, with 25 bases between. The CDR3 covers 16 residues. Germline-derived CDR1 and CDR2 are SGHDN and FVKESK. In DNA, the CDR3 is TGTGCCAGCAGCCCTGTCGACAGCTTCTGGAAGGCCGGGCAGTTCTTC. It yields the protein CASSPVDSFWKAGQFF.

This clonotype was observed at least ten times. The CDR3: CASSPPTSGNYNEQFF. CDR3 nucleotide sequence: TGTGCCAGCAGCCCCCCGACTAGCGGAAACTACAATGAGCAGTTCTTC. The V and J genes are TRBV4-2 and TRBJ2-1, with 9 positions matching TRBD2. The V gene end was trimmed by 4 bases and the J gene end by 3 bases; junction bases not matched to a gene: 7. The CDR3 contains 16 residues. Germline V CDR1 and CDR2: LGHNA, YNFKEQ.

This clonotype appeared many times. This chain joins TRBV9 and TRBJ2-7, with D uncertain. Germline assignment: CDR1 SGDLS and CDR2 YYNGEE. This CDR3 has 14 amino acids. The germline V and J ends were trimmed by 0 bases and 3 bases, with 10 bases remaining between them. CDR3 sequence: CASSVGFGDYEQYF. The CDR3 nucleotides read TGTGCCAGCAGCGTAGGTTTTGGCGACTACGAGCAGTACTTC.

This clonotype has just a few counts. V gene TRBV18 combines with J gene TRBJ2-1; D may be TRBD2 (6 bases). Germline V CDR1 and CDR2: KGHSH, LQKENI. The V end was cut by 3 bases, the J end by 9 bases, with 12 bases between. This CDR3 region has 13 residues. The DNA for the CDR3 is TGTGCCAGCTCACCCACTTTCGGGAGTGAGCAGTTCTTC. Its protein is CASSPTFGSEQFF.

In this sample, this clonotype turned up many times. This chain joins TRBV5-5 and TRBJ2-2; D might be TRBD1 (5 bases). Trimming stripped 3 bases from V and 5 bases from J, with 14 bases between. The CDR3 runs 15 residues. Per the germline V gene, CDR1 is SGHKS and CDR2 is YYEKEE (reference sequence). DNA for the CDR3: TGTGCCAGCAGCTGGGGCGCTAGGTGGACCGGGGAGCTGTTTTTT. Amino acid sequence: CASSWGARWTGELFF.

This clonotype was observed at least ten times. This chain connects TRBV5-1 to TRBJ2-3; D gene ambiguous. This CDR3 spans 12 amino acids. V was pared by 0 bases and J by 4 bases, with 3 bases between. Germline CDR1 and CDR2: SGHRS and YFSETQ. In DNA form, the CDR3 reads TGCGCCAGCAGCTTGGACGCAGATACGCAGTATTTT. Amino acid sequence: CASSLDADTQYF.

This clonotype was seen ten or more times. This chain uses TRBV7-9 with TRBJ1-5, with TRBD1 identical over 7 bases. Germline loops: CDR1 SEHNR, CDR2 FQNEAQ (reference sequence). Losses at the gene ends were 5 bases for V and 2 bases for J; bases not matched to a gene: 3. CDR3 length: 14 amino acids. CDR3 region: CASSITGGNQPQHF. In DNA, the CDR3 is TGTGCCAGCAGCATCACAGGGGGCAATCAGCCCCAGCATTTT.

Many counts were recorded for this clonotype. V gene TRBV5-6 combines with J gene TRBJ1-4; 11 bases align to TRBD1. V lost 3 bases, J lost 10 bases, and 8 bases stayed unmatched. The CDR3 runs 15 residues. In germline, CDR1 is SGHDT, CDR2 YYEEEE. Here the CDR3 reads CASSSKDRGRGKLFF. DNA of the CDR3: TGTGCCAGCAGCTCGAAGGACAGGGGGCGGGGAAAACTGTTTTTT. Based on the CDR3 plus reference TRBV5-6 and TRBJ1-4, the full variable domain is DAGVTQSPTHLIKTRGQQVTLRCSPKSGHDTVSWYQQALGQGPQFIFQYYEEEERQRGNFPDRFSGHQFPNYSSELNVNALLLGDSALYLCASSSKDRGRGKLFFGSGTQLSVL.

This clonotype was counted many times. The chain links TRBV28 to TRBJ2-5, with a possible D match to TRBD1 (6 bases). Trimming removed 7 bases at V and 1 base at J, with 10 bases between. The V gene's germline CDR1 is MDHEN and CDR2 SYDVKM. This CDR3 spans 13 amino acids. The CDR3 spells CASIGQPQETQYF. CDR3 bases: TGTGCCAGCATTGGACAGCCCCAAGAGACCCAGTACTTC.

This clonotype was recorded many times. The CDR3 DNA reads as TGTGCCAGCAGCGACCGACAGGGGGGGCCCTACGAGCAGTACTTC. Translating it yields CASSDRQGGPYEQYF. The rearrangement uses TRBV9 and TRBJ2-7; 9 positions match TRBD1. CDR3 length: 15 residues. Germline V gene data show CDR1 as SGDLS and CDR2 as YYNGEE. After removal of 3 bases from V and 2 bases from J, the junction contained 6 bases not matched to a gene.

This clonotype has just a few counts. The chain employs TRBV6-4 and TRBJ1-5; 7 nucleotides match TRBD1. CDR1 MRHNA and CDR2 SNTAGT come from the germline V gene. CDR3 length: 15 residues. V shed 6 bases and J 0 bases; nucleotides not matched to a gene: 5. CDR3 in amino acids: CASSLGQYSNQPQHF. CDR3 bases: TGTGCCAGCAGCCTGGGACAGTATAGCAATCAGCCCCAGCATTTT.

The rearrangement uses TRBV18 and TRBJ1-1, with D uncertain. The CDR3 loop spans 15 amino acids. V was shortened by 6 bases and J by 1 base, with 15 bases between the two germline ends. Germline V gene lookup returns CDR1 KGHSH and CDR2 LQKENI. CDR3 region: CASSRTADTNTEAFF. The CDR3 bases are TGTGCCAGCTCGCGAACGGCTGACACGAACACTGAAGCTTTCTTT.

This clonotype has a count of ten or more. The chain's CDR3 is CASSRDPRDTGELFF. Here the CDR3 DNA reads TGTGCCAGCAGTCGGGACCCTCGTGACACCGGGGAGCTGTTTTTT. This rearrangement joins TRBV21-1 to TRBJ2-2; whether TRBD1, the table's D call, matches the DNA was not checked. TRBV21-1 is a pseudogene locus. CDR3 length equals 15 residues.

This clonotype was detected ten times or more. The rearrangement joins TRBV28 to TRBJ1-6; D gene ambiguous. The CDR3 contains 14 residues. The germline gives CDR1 MDHEN, CDR2 SYDVKM. Trimming stripped 7 bases from V and 10 bases from J, with 17 bases between. This CDR3 reads CASILDSTRSPLHF. In nucleotides, the CDR3 is TGTGCCAGCATCCTGGACTCTACTAGGTCACCCCTCCACTTT.